This T cell receptor beta chain was identified during a study of T cell changes during pregnancy in multiple sclerosis. V was clipped by 4 bases and J by 4 bases; unmatched bases: 6. This CDR3 comprises 14 residues. In germline, CDR1 is SGHNT, CDR2 YYREEE (reference sequence). Libraries were prepared by immunoSEQ multiplex PCR; TCRdb keeps only in-frame clonotypes and omits some of them. The table records over 50,000 clones, around nine tenths of them present only once. Sample: peripheral blood from another person, used as feeder cells. The sequence came from a human donor whose cells served as feeder cells for cultures in a pregnancy study. The chain recombines TRBV5-4 with TRBJ1-1; 8 bases are a match to TRBD1. CDR3 amino acids: CASSETGGGTEAFF. As DNA, the CDR3 is TGTGCCAGCAGCGAAACAGGGGGGGGCACTGAAGCTTTCTTT.